This T cell receptor beta chain was identified during a study of cytomegalovirus exposure and HLA in healthy donors. General study points: In a later analysis, CMV-associated beta chains were mostly HLA-associated, it appeared.

With 60 Vbeta and 13 Jbeta primers, the PCR was carried out. TCRdb's copy holds only in-frame clones and misses some; the assay was immunoSEQ multiplex PCR. The table lists around 80,000 clones, around 79% of them singletons. About this clone: What it binds is unknown. At one boundary the junction diverges from the germline segment, which might be a read error.

Sequenced input: PBMCs. This clonotype was obtained from a man aged 18 to 29 in good health and CMV-seropositive.

The CDR3 is CASSSAGDDEQFF. CDR3 DNA sequence: TGTGCTAGCAGTTCAGCGGGAGACGATGAGCAGTTCTTC. The V call is TRBV7-7, the J call TRBJ2-1; TRBD2 matches at 8 bases. CDR3 size: 13 residues. Per the germline V gene, CDR1 is SSHAT and CDR2 is FNYEAQ (reference sequence).